The text below deals with one T cell receptor (beta chain). The clone's antigen remains unknown. There are no base qualities to consult, and no much larger clone falls within one base. This sample was included in a study of blood T cell repertoires in COVID-19 (dated by TCRdb to 2018 to 2021). About the study as a whole: Collaborator samples came from the United States, Italy and Spain and covered acute and convalescent phases of COVID-19. The samples were drawn from two sources: the first 160 participants of the ongoing ImmuneRACE study, and fewer than 1,500 subjects contributed by 6 global collaborators. The material from the prospective study consisted of cDNA or gDNA derived from T cells, B-cell-depleted T cells, or PBMCs. A de-identified subject ID, COVID-19 status, age in years and sex were almost always included in the sample metadata. The repertoires were released in a freely available public database intended as a resource for research on the immune response to SARS-CoV-2. Deeply sampled blood TCRbeta repertoires from subjects exposed to, actively infected with, or recovered from COVID-19 were included in the dataset. Where available, HLA class I and class II types were taken from metadata supplied by the sample provider and were not determined by assay-based typing.

Collaborating institutions collected whole blood in K2EDTA tubes following their own protocols. For TCRbeta analysis, collaborators shipped samples in one of three forms: frozen whole blood, isolated PBMCs, or DNA extracted from either of those sample types. TCRbeta CDR3 regions were amplified from genomic DNA using the immunoSEQ Assay, a bias-controlled multiplex PCR. In the paper's pipeline: The number of nucleated cells in each sample was estimated by amplification of reference gene primers within the assay. To quantify the absolute abundance of each unique TCRbeta CDR3 rearrangement, sequence reads were collapsed and filtered. For each sample, productive Simpson clonality was calculated as the square root of Simpson's diversity index over productive rearrangements. Entries here come from immuneACCESS through TCRdb and include only in-frame sequences with V and J called. Some clones fail to appear in such tables; in the studies checked, an unresolved V gene covers under half of the shortfall, and the cause of the remainder is unknown. For V, J and clone size, that table is used; D and trimming come from the DNA. The sample includes roughly 18,000 clones, with roughly 91% observed a single time. Together, the top ten hold around 7.2% of the sample.

Germline trimming: 3 bases from V, 3 bases from J; junction bases outside gene matches: 14. The germline V gene provides CDR1 SGHVS and CDR2 FQNEAQ. From the cysteine through the phenylalanine, the CDR3 covers 20 amino acids. Only the CDR3 DNA is retained, 60 bases long and in frame from the first base. What the authors observed across the whole study: The quantity of clinical and demographic metadata differed by source and by participant and was supplied without curation.

The chain links TRBV7-8 with TRBJ2-2; 12 bases in the middle match TRBD2. Sequences were obtained from peripheral blood. The sequence was collected from a human donor in a cohort sampled during active COVID-19. The DNA sequence is as follows: TGTGCCAGCAGCTTTCCGCGTCTAGCGGGGGGGCAGAGGGACACCGGGGAGCTGTTTTTT. Its protein product is CASSFPRLAGGQRDTGELFF. The full variable domain, completed from the reference TRBV7-8 and TRBJ2-2 proteins outside the CDR3, reads GAGVSQSPRYKVAKRGQDVALRCDPISGHVSLFWYQQALGQGPEFLTYFQNEAQLDKSGLPSDRFFAERPEGSVSTLKIQRTQQEDSAVYLCASSFPRLAGGQRDTGELFFGEGSRLTVL.